A single sample gave rise to the 24 T cell receptor beta chains below, sequenced in a study of cytomegalovirus exposure and HLA in healthy donors. Measured with immunoSEQ multiplex PCR; TCRdb has only the in-frame clones, and not every one. The repertoire holds approximately 120,000 clones, roughly 86% seen once, with about 2% in the top ten. Source material: PBMCs. The receptors here all came from a woman younger than 35 in good health and CMV-seronegative.

The V gene is TRBV7-3, the J gene TRBJ1-5; D is uncertain. The germline V and J ends were trimmed by 0 bases and 6 bases, with 15 bases remaining between them. The germline gives CDR1 SGHTA, CDR2 FQGTGA. The CDR3 contains 16 residues. CDR3 coding DNA: TGTGCCAGCAGCTTAACGATGGTGGCAGACTTTCAGCCCCAGCATTTT. As protein: CASSLTMVADFQPQHF.

The chain uses TRBV7-8 and TRBJ2-7, with 7 positions matching TRBD1. J lost 9 bases, V lost 2 bases, and 10 bases had no gene match. Germline assignment: CDR1 SGHVS and CDR2 FQNEAQ. This CDR3 contains 14 residues. CDR3 residues: CASSLQGVVFGQYF. As DNA, the CDR3 is TGTGCCAGCAGCTTACAGGGGGTAGTCTTCGGGCAGTACTTC.

In DNA, the CDR3 is TGTGCCAGCAGCGTAGGAGACAGGGATGTCCATGGCTACACCTTC. Translation: CASSVGDRDVHGYTF. The rearrangement joins TRBV9 to TRBJ1-2; 7 nucleotides agree with TRBD1. CDR1 and CDR2 from the germline V gene are SGDLS and YYNGEE. With V trimmed by 0 bases and J by 6 bases, 8 bases remained unmatched. The CDR3 is made up of 15 amino acids.

The chain combines TRBV5-6 with TRBJ2-7; a weak D match, TRBD1 (5 bases). CDR3 length: 14 residues. Germline V CDR1 and CDR2: SGHDT, YYEEEE. Between the trimmed V and J ends, which lost 4 bases and 4 bases, there was a span of 15 bases. Here the CDR3 reads CASSGRVSPYEQYF. The CDR3 DNA reads as TGTGCCAGCAGCGGCAGGGTTTCTCCTTACGAGCAGTACTTC.

J is TRBJ2-3 and V is TRBV4-3; D is perhaps TRBD2 (6 bases). The CDR3 loop spans 18 amino acids. The germline V and J ends were trimmed by 1 base and 0 bases, with 17 bases remaining between them. Per the germline V gene, CDR1 is LGHNA and CDR2 is YSLEER. Here the CDR3 reads CASSQGPSVQTSTDTQYF. CDR3 nucleotide sequence: TGCGCCAGCAGCCAAGGCCCTAGCGTACAGACTAGCACAGATACGCAGTATTTT.

The chain combines TRBV7-2 with TRBJ2-1, with D uncertain. Germline loops: CDR1 SGHTA, CDR2 FQGNSA. V was pared by 5 bases and J by 9 bases, with 11 bases between. The CDR3 covers 12 residues. The chain's CDR3 is CASSLTSGEQFF. For the CDR3, the DNA is TGTGCCAGCAGCCTAACTTCGGGTGAGCAGTTCTTC.

The V gene is TRBV29-1, the J gene TRBJ2-1; 14 bases are shared with TRBD2. J lost 1 base, V lost 7 bases, and 3 bases had no gene match. CDR1 is SQVTM, CDR2 ANQGSEA, per germline. There are 15 residues in the CDR3. The CDR3 sequence: CSGGLAGGSYNEQFF. The CDR3 DNA sequence: TGCAGCGGCGGACTAGCGGGGGGATCCTACAATGAGCAGTTCTTC.

In its sample, this clone was seen once. The chain couples TRBV4-3 to TRBJ2-2; 8 nucleotides align to TRBD2. The V segment lost 0 bases and the J segment 4 bases; nucleotides outside the gene matches: 7. Per the germline V gene, CDR1 is LGHNA and CDR2 is YSLEER. CDR3 length: 17 residues. The CDR3 sequence is CASSQDGAGATTGELFF. The CDR3 DNA is TGCGCCAGCAGCCAAGATGGAGCGGGGGCCACCACCGGGGAGCTGTTTTTT.

This chain links TRBV28 with TRBJ1-1; the D is unclear. The germline V gene encodes CDR1 MDHEN and CDR2 SYDVKM. V shed 7 bases and J shed 5 bases, with 11 bases lying between them. The CDR3 runs to 12 residues. CDR3 bases: TGTGCCAGCATACGGTGGGCAACTGAAGCTTTCTTT. As protein: CASIRWATEAFF.

This clone was seen more than once but under ten times. This sequence joins TRBV30 and TRBJ1-2; possibly TRBD1 for D (6 bases). V was trimmed by 5 bases and J by 12 bases, leaving 19 bases between them. The germline V gene encodes CDR1 GTSNPN and CDR2 SVGIG (reference sequence). CDR3 length equals 12 residues. This CDR3 is CAWSQRGGSDTF. The CDR3 DNA follows: TGTGCCTGGTCCCAAAGGGGGGGAAGTGACACCTTC.

This sequence joins TRBV10-2 and TRBJ2-7, with 7 bases that match TRBD2. There are 12 residues in the CDR3. V was clipped by 6 bases and J by 6 bases; unmatched bases: 5. Germline CDR1 and CDR2: WSHSY and SAAADI. CDR3 in DNA: TGCGCCAGCAGCGGACTAGGGACCGAGCAGTACTTC. Translated, it gives CASSGLGTEQYF.

The chain carries TRBV5-5 and TRBJ2-7; D perhaps matches TRBD2 (7 bases). Between the trimmed V and J ends, which lost 6 bases and 0 bases, there was a span of 19 bases. The CDR3 is made up of 16 amino acids. Germline V gene sequence: CDR1 SGHKS, CDR2 YYEKEE (reference sequence). CDR3 loop: CASTLQGGLLSYEQYF. The CDR3 bases are TGTGCCAGCACCCTACAAGGGGGACTACTCTCCTACGAGCAGTACTTC.

The rearrangement links TRBV5-1 to TRBJ2-3; no reliable D call. The CDR3 is 16 amino acids. Trimming left V 0 bases short and J 3 bases short, with 14 bases between. Germline values: CDR1 SGHRS, CDR2 YFSETQ. For the CDR3, the DNA is TGCGCCAGCAGCTTGGGGAGCGTGGCGTTAACAGATACGCAGTATTTT. This sequence encodes CASSLGSVALTDTQYF.

J is TRBJ2-3 and V is TRBV7-3, with 8 bases aligning to TRBD2. Germline values: CDR1 SGHTA, CDR2 FQGTGA. Losses at the gene ends were 2 bases for V and 4 bases for J; bases not matched to a gene: 11. The CDR3 sequence is 17 residues long. The CDR3 DNA is TGTGCCAGCAGCTTAGGGGTTACGGGGGGGGCCTCAGATACGCAGTATTTT. Amino acid sequence: CASSLGVTGGASDTQYF.

The J gene is TRBJ1-4, the V gene TRBV2; D unclear. The CDR3 contains 14 residues. V was trimmed by 3 bases and J by 8 bases, leaving 13 bases between them. The germline V gene encodes CDR1 SNHLY and CDR2 FYNNEI. For the CDR3, the DNA is TGTGCCAGCAGTGACCGGTCTCCTAGGGAAAAACTGTTTTTT. It specifies CASSDRSPREKLFF.

V usage is TRBV11-2 and J usage is TRBJ2-3; 8 nucleotides line up with TRBD1. The CDR3 runs 14 residues. Germline loops: CDR1 SGHAT, CDR2 FQNNGV. The junction had 7 bases not matched to a gene; V was cut back by 5 bases and J by 6 bases. The CDR3 coding sequence is TGTGCCAGCAGCCCTCTCAGGGGGCTTGATACGCAGTATTTT. The encoded protein is CASSPLRGLDTQYF.

The chain combines TRBV7-9 with TRBJ2-7; D may be TRBD1 (6 bases). The CDR3 sequence is 13 residues long. CDR1 is SEHNR, CDR2 FQNEAQ, per germline (reference sequence). V was cut by 5 bases and J by 1 base, with 9 bases left in between. The CDR3 here is CASSPDRSYEQYF. The CDR3 DNA is TGTGCCAGCAGCCCCGACAGGTCCTACGAGCAGTACTTC. Variable domain in full (rest from reference TRBV7-9 and TRBJ2-7): DTGVSQNPRHKITKRGQNVTFRCDPISEHNRLYWYRQTLGQGPEFLTYFQNEAQLEKSRLLSDRFSAERPKGSFSTLEIQRTEQGDSAMYLCASSPDRSYEQYFGPGTRLTVT.

This clone was seen more than once but under ten times. The chain carries TRBV19 and TRBJ1-2, with 9 bases aligning to TRBD1. CDR3 size: 14 residues. Unmatched junction bases numbered 4, after V lost 4 bases and J lost 4 bases. The V gene's germline CDR1 is LNHDA and CDR2 SQIVND (reference sequence). The CDR3 DNA sequence: TGTGCCAGTAGTAAACAGGGGGCCAGCTATGGCTACACCTTC. It encodes CASSKQGASYGYTF.

This clone was seen just once. The chain is built from TRBV9 and TRBJ1-1; D remains ambiguous. The CDR3 sequence is 17 residues long. The germline V gene encodes CDR1 SGDLS and CDR2 YYNGEE. Trimming took off 0 bases at V and 1 base at J, with 16 bases between the two ends. CDR3 loop: CASSVVPLTTGNTEAFF. The CDR3 DNA reads as TGTGCCAGCAGCGTAGTCCCACTTACGACGGGGAACACTGAAGCTTTCTTT.

The rearrangement links TRBV27 to TRBJ1-6; 8 nucleotides line up with TRBD1. Germline V CDR1 and CDR2: MNHEY, SMNVEV (reference sequence). Trimming at V came to 1 base and at J to 7 bases, leaving 18 bases not matched to a gene. This CDR3 is 20 amino acids long. The DNA of the CDR3 is TGTGCCAGCAGTTTATACGCATACGACTTCCGACAGGGGCAGAATTCACCCCTCCACTTT. Translating gives CASSLYAYDFRQGQNSPLHF.

The rearrangement joins TRBV5-1 to TRBJ2-5; TRBD2 agrees at 9 bases. The CDR3 has 19 amino acids. CDR1 and CDR2 (germline): SGHRS, YFSETQ. J gave up 5 bases and V 4 bases, and 21 bases lay outside the gene matches. CDR3 region: CASSPRLPSGATNRETQYF. CDR3 DNA sequence: TGCGCCAGCAGCCCCCGCCTGCCTAGCGGGGCAACTAATAGGGAGACCCAGTACTTC.

In this sample, this clone turned up once. The rearrangement joins TRBV28 to TRBJ2-3; TRBD2 is a possible D gene (5 bases). V dropped 3 bases and J dropped 1 base, with 8 bases sitting between them. The CDR3 contains 14 residues. From germline, CDR1 is MDHEN and CDR2 SYDVKM. The CDR3 sequence: CASSLDGGTDTQYF. The CDR3 coding sequence is TGTGCCAGCAGTTTGGACGGGGGCACAGATACGCAGTATTTT.

The chain is built from TRBV5-1 and TRBJ2-1; D possibly corresponds to TRBD1 (5 bases). This CDR3 has 15 residues. Germline CDR1 is SGHRS and CDR2 is YFSETQ. V lost 3 bases, J lost 0 bases, and 10 bases lay in between. The CDR3 coding sequence is TGCGCCAGCAGCTCCGACAGCAACTCCTACAATGAGCAGTTCTTC. Its protein product is CASSSDSNSYNEQFF.

The J gene is TRBJ1-2, the V gene TRBV7-9; D gene uncertain. Germline loops: CDR1 SEHNR, CDR2 FQNEAQ (reference sequence). Trimming removed 5 bases from V and 8 bases from J, with 15 bases in between. There are 13 residues in the CDR3. The CDR3 sequence: CASSTGWPGGYTF. CDR3 bases: TGTGCCAGCAGCACCGGGTGGCCTGGCGGCTACACCTTC.